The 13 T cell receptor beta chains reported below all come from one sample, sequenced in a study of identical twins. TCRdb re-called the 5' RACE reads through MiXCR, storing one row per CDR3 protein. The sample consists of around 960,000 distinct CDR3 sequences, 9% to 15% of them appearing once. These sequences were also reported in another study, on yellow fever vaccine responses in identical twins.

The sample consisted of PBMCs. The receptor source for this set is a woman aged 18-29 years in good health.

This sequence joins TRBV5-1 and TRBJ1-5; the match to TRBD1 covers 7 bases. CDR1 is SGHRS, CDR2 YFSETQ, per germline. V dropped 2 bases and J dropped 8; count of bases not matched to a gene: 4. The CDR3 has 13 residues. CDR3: CASSFQGTEPQHF. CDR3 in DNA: TGCGCCAGCAGCTTCCAAGGGACAGAGCCCCAGCATTTT. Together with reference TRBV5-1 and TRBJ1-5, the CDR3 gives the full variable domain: KAGVTQTPRYLIKTRGQQVTLSCSPISGHRSVSWYQQTPGQGLQFLFEYFSETQRNKGNFPGRFSGRQFSNSRSEMNVSTLELGDSALYLCASSFQGTEPQHFGDGTRLSIL.

This CDR3 is CASRGTGVRTGELFF. In DNA form, the CDR3 reads TGTGCCAGCAGGGGGACAGGGGTGCGGACCGGGGAGCTGTTTTTT. The chain has TRBV27 and TRBJ2-2; 10 bases fit TRBD1. After removal of 6 bases from V and 5 bases from J, the junction contained 6 bases not matched to a gene. This CDR3 comprises 15 residues. In germline, CDR1 is MNHEY, CDR2 SMNVEV (reference sequence).

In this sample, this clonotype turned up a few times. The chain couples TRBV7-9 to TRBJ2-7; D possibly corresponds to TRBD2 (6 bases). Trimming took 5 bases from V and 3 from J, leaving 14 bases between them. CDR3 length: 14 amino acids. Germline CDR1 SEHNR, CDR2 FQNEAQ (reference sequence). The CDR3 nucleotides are TGTGCCAGCAGCCCGGGGGTGGGGGTCTACGAGCAGTACTTC. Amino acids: CASSPGVGVYEQYF.

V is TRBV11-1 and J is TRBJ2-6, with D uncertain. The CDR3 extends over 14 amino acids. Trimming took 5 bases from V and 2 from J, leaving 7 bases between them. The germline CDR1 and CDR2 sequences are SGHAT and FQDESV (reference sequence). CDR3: CASSPMAGANVLTF. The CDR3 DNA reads TGTGCCAGCAGCCCAATGGCTGGGGCCAACGTCCTGACTTTC.

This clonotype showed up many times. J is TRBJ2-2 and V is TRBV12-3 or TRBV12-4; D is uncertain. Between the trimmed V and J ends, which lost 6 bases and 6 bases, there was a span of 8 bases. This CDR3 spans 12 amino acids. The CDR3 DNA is TGTGCCAGCAGCCCTCTCCCCGGGGAGCTGTTTTTT. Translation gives CASSPLPGELFF.

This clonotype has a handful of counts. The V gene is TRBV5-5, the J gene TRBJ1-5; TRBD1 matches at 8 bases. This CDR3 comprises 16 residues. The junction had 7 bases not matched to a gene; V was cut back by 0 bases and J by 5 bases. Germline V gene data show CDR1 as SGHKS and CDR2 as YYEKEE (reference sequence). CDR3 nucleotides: TGTGCCAGCAGCTTGGGGGGGACAGGAATCGATCAGCCCCAGCATTTT. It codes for CASSLGGTGIDQPQHF. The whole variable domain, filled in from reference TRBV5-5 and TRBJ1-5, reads DAGVTQSPTHLIKTRGQQVTLRCSPISGHKSVSWYQQVLGQGPQFIFQYYEKEERGRGNFPDRFSARQFPNYSSELNVNALLLGDSALYLCASSLGGTGIDQPQHFGDGTRLSIL.

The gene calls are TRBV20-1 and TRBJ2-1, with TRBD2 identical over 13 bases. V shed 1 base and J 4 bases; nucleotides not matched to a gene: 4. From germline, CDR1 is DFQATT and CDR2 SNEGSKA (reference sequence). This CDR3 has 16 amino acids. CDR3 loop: CSARALGLAGYNEQFF. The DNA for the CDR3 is TGCAGTGCTAGAGCCCTGGGACTAGCGGGGTACAATGAGCAGTTCTTC.

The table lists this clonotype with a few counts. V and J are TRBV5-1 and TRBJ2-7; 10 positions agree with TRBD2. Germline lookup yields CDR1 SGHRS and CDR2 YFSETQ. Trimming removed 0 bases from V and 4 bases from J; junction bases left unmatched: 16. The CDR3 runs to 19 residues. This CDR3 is CASSLGWTSGAKTPYEQYF. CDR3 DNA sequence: TGCGCCAGCAGCTTGGGGTGGACTAGCGGAGCGAAGACCCCGTACGAGCAGTACTTC. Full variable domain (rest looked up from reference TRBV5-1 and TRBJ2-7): KAGVTQTPRYLIKTRGQQVTLSCSPISGHRSVSWYQQTPGQGLQFLFEYFSETQRNKGNFPGRFSGRQFSNSRSEMNVSTLELGDSALYLCASSLGWTSGAKTPYEQYFGPGTRLTVT.

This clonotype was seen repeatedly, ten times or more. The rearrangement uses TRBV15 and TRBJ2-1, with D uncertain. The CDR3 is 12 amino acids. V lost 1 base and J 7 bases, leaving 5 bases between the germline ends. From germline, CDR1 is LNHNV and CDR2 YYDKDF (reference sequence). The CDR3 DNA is TGTGCCACCAGCAGAGGAGAGAATGAGCAGTTCTTC. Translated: CATSRGENEQFF.

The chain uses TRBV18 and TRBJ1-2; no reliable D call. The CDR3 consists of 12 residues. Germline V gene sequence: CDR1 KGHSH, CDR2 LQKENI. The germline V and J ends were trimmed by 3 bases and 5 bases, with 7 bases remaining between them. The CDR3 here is CASSPPTYGYTF. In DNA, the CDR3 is TGTGCCAGCTCACCTCCTACTTATGGCTACACCTTC.

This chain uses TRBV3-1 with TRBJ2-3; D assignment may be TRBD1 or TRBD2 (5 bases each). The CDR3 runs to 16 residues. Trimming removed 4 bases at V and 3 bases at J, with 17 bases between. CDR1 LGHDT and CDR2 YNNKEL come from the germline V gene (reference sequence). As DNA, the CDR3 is TGTGCCAGCAGCCCCCGGCAGGGAGCGAGGACAGATACGCAGTATTTT. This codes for CASSPRQGARTDTQYF.

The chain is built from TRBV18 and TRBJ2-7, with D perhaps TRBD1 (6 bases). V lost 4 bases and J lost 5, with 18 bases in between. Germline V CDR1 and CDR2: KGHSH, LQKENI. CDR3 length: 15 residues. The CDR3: CASSLQGSLRDEQYF. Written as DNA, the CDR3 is TGTGCCAGCTCACTACAGGGTTCTCTACGTGACGAGCAGTACTTC.

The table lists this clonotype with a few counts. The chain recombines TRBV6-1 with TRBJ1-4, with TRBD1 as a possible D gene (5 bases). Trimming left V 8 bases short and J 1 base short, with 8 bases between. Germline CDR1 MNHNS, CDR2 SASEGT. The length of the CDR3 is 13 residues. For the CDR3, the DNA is TGTGCCAGCGCAAGGGGAACTAATGAAAAACTGTTTTTT. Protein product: CASARGTNEKLFF.